What follows are 16 T cell receptor beta chains derived from one specimen sequenced in a study of blood T cell repertoires in COVID-19. Libraries were prepared by immunoSEQ multiplex PCR; TCRdb keeps only in-frame clonotypes and omits some of them. The sample lists around 58,000 clones, 88% occurring once. Specimen: PBMCs or T cells enriched from blood (not recorded which). These TCRs come from a woman aged 35 to 49 who had recovered from COVID-19.

The CDR3 region has the DNA TGTGCCAGCAGGGCCAACGGGGGGTTCTATGGCTACACCTTC. Amino acids: CASRANGGFYGYTF. This sequence joins TRBV6-6 and TRBJ1-2, with D possibly matching TRBD1 (5 bases). V was pared by 6 bases and J by 4 bases, with 15 bases between. CDR3 size: 14 residues. Germline CDR1 is MNHNY and CDR2 is SVGAGI (reference sequence).

This chain uses TRBV18 with TRBJ1-1; D gene uncertain. This CDR3 is 15 amino acids long. V was shortened by 2 bases and J by 1 base, with 11 bases between the two germline ends. Germline values: CDR1 KGHSH, CDR2 LQKENI. The CDR3 coding sequence is TGTGCCAGCTCACCATTCGACACCCAGAACACTGAAGCTTTCTTT. Translation gives CASSPFDTQNTEAFF.

CDR3: CATSETTGGLQPQHF. The CDR3 DNA reads as TGTGCCACCAGTGAGACGACAGGGGGCCTTCAGCCCCAGCATTTT. The J gene is TRBJ1-5, the V gene TRBV24-1; 10 positions agree with TRBD1. V lost 4 bases and J lost 6; bases outside the gene matches: 5. The CDR3 spans 15 residues. The germline gives CDR1 KGHDR, CDR2 SFDVKD.

This chain uses TRBV9 with TRBJ1-2; the D gene is possibly TRBD1 (6 bases). V dropped 3 bases and J dropped 4 bases, with 16 bases sitting between them. Germline lookup yields CDR1 SGDLS and CDR2 YYNGEE. CDR3 length equals 15 residues. This CDR3 reads CASSEDSPNPYGYTF. The CDR3 DNA sequence: TGTGCCAGCAGCGAGGACAGCCCAAACCCCTATGGCTACACCTTC.

The rearrangement uses TRBV5-6 and TRBJ1-6, with TRBD1 matching over 8 bases. J gave up 8 bases and V 0 bases, and 7 bases lay outside the gene matches. This CDR3 is 16 amino acids long. Germline CDR1 and CDR2: SGHDT and YYEEEE. The CDR3 sequence: CASSLVVGRGHSPLHF. CDR3 DNA sequence: TGTGCCAGCAGCTTGGTGGTGGGCAGGGGGCATTCACCCCTCCACTTT.

V is TRBV28 and J is TRBJ2-7, with 7 nucleotides matching TRBD1. Per germline, CDR1 MDHEN and CDR2 SYDVKM. The CDR3 spans 13 residues. Losses at the gene ends were 6 bases for V and 3 bases for J; bases not matched to a gene: 5. The CDR3 nucleotides read TGTGCCAGCAGCCTGACAGGGCACTACGAGCAGTACTTC. This encodes CASSLTGHYEQYF.

V is TRBV6-1 and J is TRBJ1-4, with no clear D. The CDR3 extends over 18 amino acids. Germline CDR1 reads MNHNS; CDR2 reads SASEGT. The V end lost 1 base, the J end lost 4 bases, and 19 bases lay between the germline ends. CDR3 coding DNA: TGTGCCAGCAGTGAAGGTGACGAAATACTGCGGGGTAATGAAAAACTGTTTTTT. Its translation is CASSEGDEILRGNEKLFF.

This chain links TRBV19 with TRBJ1-4, with D possibly being TRBD1 (5 bases). The CDR3 has 14 residues. Germline CDR1 LNHDA, CDR2 SQIVND (reference sequence). Trimming took off 6 bases at V and 4 bases at J, with 12 bases between the two ends. CDR3 sequence (DNA): TGTGCCAGTAGGGAACGGGGACTTAATGAAAAACTGTTTTTT. Amino acids: CASRERGLNEKLFF.

The chain employs TRBV3-1 (or the pseudogene TRBV3-2) and TRBJ2-2; 8 bases are a match to TRBD2. The J segment lost 4 bases and the V segment lost 5 bases, leaving 9 bases of the junction unmatched. The CDR3 covers 16 residues. Looked up from germline, CDR1 is LGHDT and CDR2 is YNNKEL (reference sequence). CDR3 DNA sequence: TGTGCCAGCAGCGCCCGGGGGGGGCCGGGCACCGGGGAGCTGTTTTTT. This sequence encodes CASSARGGPGTGELFF.

The chain recombines TRBV7-8 with TRBJ2-7; 7 bases line up with TRBD1. Germline CDR1 is SGHVS and CDR2 is FQNEAQ. J was trimmed by 6 bases and V by 5 bases; bases with no gene match: 7. The CDR3 sequence is 13 residues long. The CDR3 DNA is TGTGCCAGCAGCAGAACAGGGGTAAGCGAGCAGTACTTC. Encoded protein: CASSRTGVSEQYF.

The chain has TRBV6-5 and TRBJ1-1; no clear D gene. V was trimmed by 6 bases and J by 5 bases, leaving 16 bases between them. The CDR3 runs 14 residues. Germline CDR1 MNHEY, CDR2 SVGAGI. The CDR3 reads CASSQTARGTEAFF. DNA of the CDR3: TGTGCCAGCAGCCAAACGGCCAGAGGGACTGAAGCTTTCTTT.

V is TRBV4-2 and J is TRBJ1-2; TRBD1 matches 7 bases. This CDR3 comprises 14 residues. Germline assignment: CDR1 LGHNA and CDR2 YNFKEQ. The V segment lost 0 bases and the J segment 5 bases; nucleotides outside the gene matches: 3. CDR3 sequence (DNA): TGTGCCAGCAGCCAAGAAGGGACAGCTTATGGCTACACCTTC. Residues: CASSQEGTAYGYTF.

The chain combines TRBV5-4 with TRBJ1-1; no clear D gene. The germline V and J ends were trimmed by 5 bases and 3 bases, with 20 bases remaining between them. The CDR3 consists of 16 residues. CDR1 is SGHNT and CDR2 is YYREEE in the germline V gene (reference sequence). CDR3 sequence reads: CASSKIHGSGDTEAFF. The CDR3 bases are TGTGCCAGCAGTAAGATACACGGGAGTGGGGACACTGAAGCTTTCTTT.

V usage is TRBV10-3 and J usage is TRBJ2-1; D might be TRBD2 (8 bases). Per germline, CDR1 ENHRY and CDR2 SYGVKD. The CDR3 spans 13 residues. DNA of the CDR3: TGTGCAGGGGGCGGGGGGACCTACAATGAGCAGTTCTTC. This sequence encodes CAGGGGTYNEQFF.

The chain combines TRBV6-4 with TRBJ2-3, with TRBD2 identical over 12 bases. With V trimmed by 2 bases and J by 4 bases, 4 bases remained unmatched. The CDR3 loop spans 16 amino acids. Germline V gene lookup returns CDR1 MRHNA and CDR2 SNTAGT. CDR3 amino acids: CASSDASGGGADTQYF. CDR3 in DNA: TGTGCCAGCAGTGACGCTAGCGGGGGGGGTGCAGATACGCAGTATTTT.

The chain carries TRBV15 and TRBJ1-3; 7 bases agree with TRBD1. Looked up from germline, CDR1 is LNHNV and CDR2 is YYDKDF (reference sequence). There are 16 residues in the CDR3. With 0 bases clipped from V and 4 bases from J, the junction kept 6 bases outside the gene matches. The CDR3 is CATSRDKTGSGNTIYF. CDR3 in DNA: TGTGCCACCAGCAGAGATAAGACAGGGTCCGGAAACACCATATATTTT.